One sample yielded the 8 T cell receptor beta chains listed below, sequenced in a study of identical twins' blood T cells. TCRdb re-called the 5' RACE reads with MiXCR, one entry per CDR3 protein. The sample includes fewer than 450,000 distinct CDR3 sequences, 28% of them seen just once. The specimen was PBMCs. The source of these receptors is a woman aged 18-49 years in good health.

The CDR3 coding sequence is TGTGCCAGCAGTGAATCCCACAAGCGTGATGGCTACACCTTC. It translates to CASSESHKRDGYTF. This sequence joins TRBV25-1 and TRBJ1-2, with D unclear. The V gene lost 1 base and the J gene lost 6 bases, with 12 bases spanning the gap. The CDR3 extends over 14 amino acids. The germline V gene has CDR1 MGHDK and CDR2 SYGVNS.

This clonotype occurred a few times. For the CDR3, the DNA is TGCAGCGGTATACTAGCGGGGTACACAGATACGCAGTATTTT. As protein: CSGILAGYTDTQYF. The chain joins TRBV29-1 to TRBJ2-3; 10 positions match TRBD2. Germline loops: CDR1 SQVTM, CDR2 ANQGSEA. J lost 2 bases, V lost 7 bases, and 6 bases had no gene match. The CDR3 extends over 14 amino acids.

Regarding this clonotype: The conserved closing phenylalanine or tryptophan is absent in this CDR3, likely reflecting a read error. V usage is TRBV6-5 and J usage is TRBJ1-4; D remains ambiguous. The V gene's germline CDR1 is MNHEY and CDR2 SVGAGI. V lost 6 bases to trimming and J lost 3 bases, with 11 bases between them. The CDR3 consists of 14 residues. Written as DNA, the CDR3 is TGTGCCAGCAGGCGGACGGCAGCTAATGAAAAACTGTTTTTG. As protein: CASRRTAANEKLFL.

The chain couples TRBV4-3 to TRBJ1-1; D is uncertain. V was pared by 0 bases and J by 4 bases, with 18 bases between. Germline V lookup: CDR1 LGHNA, CDR2 YSLEER. This CDR3 comprises 17 residues. The chain's CDR3 is CASSQDRRPYLGTEAFF. The CDR3 region has the DNA TGCGCCAGCAGCCAAGATCGGAGGCCCTACCTGGGCACTGAAGCTTTCTTT.

The V and J genes are TRBV2 and TRBJ1-2; no definite D call. Germline V gene data show CDR1 as SNHLY and CDR2 as FYNNEI. CDR3 length equals 15 residues. V was cut by 10 bases and J by 3 bases, with 21 bases left in between. CDR3 coding DNA: TGTGCCACCCAGAAGGTGGTCGGGGTTGACTATGGCTACACCTTC. The encoded protein is CATQKVVGVDYGYTF.

The chain joins TRBV11-1 to TRBJ1-1; no clear D. V lost 3 bases and J 0 bases, leaving 8 bases between the germline ends. From germline, CDR1 is SGHAT and CDR2 FQDESV (reference sequence). This CDR3 comprises 14 residues. DNA of the CDR3: TGTGCCAGCAGCTTCCGACGGGTGAACACTGAAGCTTTCTTT. Translated: CASSFRRVNTEAFF. The full variable domain, rest sourced from reference TRBV11-1 and TRBJ1-1, is EAEVAQSPRYKITEKSQAVAFWCDPISGHATLYWYRQILGQGPELLVQFQDESVVDDSQLPKDRFSAERLKGVDSTLKIQPAELGDSAMYLCASSFRRVNTEAFFGQGTRLTVV.

In its sample, this clonotype was seen a few times. The V gene is TRBV5-1, the J gene TRBJ1-1, with D perhaps matching TRBD1 (6 bases). The CDR3 covers 16 residues. In germline, CDR1 is SGHRS, CDR2 YFSETQ. V was trimmed by 2 bases and J by 5 bases, leaving 19 bases between them. CDR3 sequence (DNA): TGCGCCAGCAGCTTAAAGATTGGGACATCTAAGACTGAAGCTTTCTTT. Translation gives CASSLKIGTSKTEAFF.

This chain uses TRBV12-3 or TRBV12-4 with TRBJ1-1; a possible D gene is TRBD1 (6 bases). Trimming removed 3 bases at V and 1 base at J, with 9 bases between. This CDR3 has 14 residues. CDR3 protein: CASSLKGGNTEAFF. In DNA form, the CDR3 reads TGTGCCAGCAGTTTGAAAGGGGGGAACACTGAAGCTTTCTTT.